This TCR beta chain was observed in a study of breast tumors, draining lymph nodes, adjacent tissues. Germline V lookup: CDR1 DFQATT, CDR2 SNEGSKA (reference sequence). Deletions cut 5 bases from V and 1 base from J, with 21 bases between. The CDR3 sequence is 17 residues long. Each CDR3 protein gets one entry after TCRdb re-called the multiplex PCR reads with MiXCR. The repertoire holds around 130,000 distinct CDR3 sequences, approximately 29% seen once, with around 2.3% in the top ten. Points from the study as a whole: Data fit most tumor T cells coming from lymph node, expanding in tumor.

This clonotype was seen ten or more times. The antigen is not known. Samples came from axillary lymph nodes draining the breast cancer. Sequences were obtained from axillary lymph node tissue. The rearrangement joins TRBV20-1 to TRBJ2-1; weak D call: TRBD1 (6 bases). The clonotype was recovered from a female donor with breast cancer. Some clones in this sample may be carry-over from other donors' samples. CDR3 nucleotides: TGCAGTGCTCGTGTGGGGGCTATCTTAGGATCCTACAATGAGCAGTTCTTC. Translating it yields CSARVGAILGSYNEQFF.